The clone carrying this T cell receptor (beta chain) was detected a few times. Its antigen is as yet unknown. Repertoires were generated with immunoSEQ multiplex PCR, while TCRdb's copy carries only in-frame clones and drops some. The sample has about 6,300 clones, 76% seen once. Histologic diagnosis was independently verified by two lung pathologists. V shed 4 bases and J shed 6 bases, with 21 bases lying between them. Germline-derived CDR1 and CDR2 are SGDLS and YYNGEE. The CDR3 loop spans 16 amino acids. The sample is drawn from a study of immune evolution from preneoplasia to lung adenocarcinoma. The study's findings and limits: Normal lung had the highest top T cell clone frequencies.

This TCR derives from a person aged 55-80 years with lung adenocarcinoma. The sample taken for sequencing was FFPE minimally invasive lung adenocarcinoma tissue. V gene TRBV9 combines with J gene TRBJ2-3; D might be TRBD1 or TRBD2, each matching 5 bases. Here the CDR3 DNA reads TGTGCCAGCAGCTCCAAGGACGGGACGCTCGGGGATACGCAGTATTTT. Translation gives CASSSKDGTLGDTQYF.